The 7 T cell receptor beta chains below all came from one sample that was sequenced in a study of blood T cell repertoires in COVID-19. The data were produced by immunoSEQ multiplex PCR, yet TCRdb's version contains in-frame clones alone and is incomplete. The repertoire holds 150,000 to 200,000 clones, with about 80% as singletons. The specimen was peripheral blood. The receptors shown here come from a woman aged 40 to 50 with COVID-19, enrolled during active disease.

A single count supports this clone. The V call is TRBV11-2, the J call TRBJ1-6; D is uncertain. Trimming removed 6 bases from V and 10 bases from J, with 13 bases in between. The germline V gene has CDR1 SGHAT and CDR2 FQNNGV. CDR3 length: 13 residues. This chain's CDR3 is CASSRDLRSPLHF. The CDR3 DNA reads as TGTGCCAGCAGTCGTGACTTGAGGTCACCCCTCCACTTT.

CDR3 bases: TGCAGCGTTGCTGCAGGTTCCGAGCAGTACGTC. The encoded protein is CSVAAGSEQYV. The rearrangement joins TRBV29-1 to TRBJ2-7; the D is unclear. The length of the CDR3 is 11 residues. Germline V gene sequence: CDR1 SQVTM, CDR2 ANQGSEA. V was shortened by 4 bases and J by 6 bases, with 10 bases between the two germline ends.

V gene TRBV9 combines with J gene TRBJ2-3, with 10 positions matching TRBD2. Per the germline V gene, CDR1 is SGDLS and CDR2 is YYNGEE. The V gene end was trimmed by 3 bases and the J gene end by 3 bases; junction bases not matched to a gene: 1. The CDR3 length is 14 residues. The CDR3 protein is CASSGGLATDTQYF. In DNA form, the CDR3 reads TGTGCCAGCAGCGGGGGACTAGCGACAGATACGCAGTATTTT.

The sample holds a few counts of this clone. The chain is built from TRBV7-8 and TRBJ2-1; TRBD2 matches at 10 bases. The J segment lost 10 bases and the V segment lost 3 bases, leaving 12 bases of the junction unmatched. The germline CDR1 and CDR2 sequences are SGHVS and FQNEAQ. The CDR3 runs to 16 residues. The CDR3 bases are TGTGCCAGCAGCTTTCTAGCGGGAGTAACAGTTAGCGAGCAGTTCTTC. Amino acid sequence: CASSFLAGVTVSEQFF. The whole variable domain, filled in from reference TRBV7-8 and TRBJ2-1, reads GAGVSQSPRYKVAKRGQDVALRCDPISGHVSLFWYQQALGQGPEFLTYFQNEAQLDKSGLPSDRFFAERPEGSVSTLKIQRTQQEDSAVYLCASSFLAGVTVSEQFFGPGTRLTVL.

The gene calls are TRBV7-3 and TRBJ2-2, with D perhaps TRBD1 (6 bases). Germline V lookup: CDR1 SGHTA, CDR2 FQGTGA. V lost 5 bases and J 4 bases, leaving 17 bases between the germline ends. This CDR3 comprises 16 residues. For the CDR3, the DNA is TGTGCCAGCAGCCCCCAGGGGACCCAGGGCACCGGGGAGCTGTTTTTT. Residues: CASSPQGTQGTGELFF.

The chain has TRBV5-4 and TRBJ2-1, with 8 bases matching TRBD1. Per the germline V gene, CDR1 is SGHNT and CDR2 is YYREEE (reference sequence). With 4 bases clipped from V and 5 bases from J, the junction kept 8 bases outside the gene matches. This CDR3 spans 15 amino acids. The CDR3 nucleotides read TGTGCCAGCAGCAAAGCCGGGACAGGAGACAATGAGCAGTTCTTC. This gives the protein CASSKAGTGDNEQFF. The entire variable domain, with the rest obtained from reference TRBV5-4 and TRBJ2-1, is as follows: ETGVTQSPTHLIKTRGQQVTLRCSSQSGHNTVSWYQQALGQGPQFIFQYYREEENGRGNFPPRFSGLQFPNYSSELNVNALELDDSALYLCASSKAGTGDNEQFFGPGTRLTVL.

A word on this clone: The sample carries other DNA sequences with the same CDR3. The V call is TRBV19, the J call TRBJ1-5; D may be TRBD1 (5 bases). Trimming left V 2 bases short and J 7 bases short, with 12 bases between. The CDR3 extends over 14 amino acids. Germline CDR1 reads LNHDA; CDR2 reads SQIVND (reference sequence). CDR3 protein: CASSIQGLGQPQHF. Here the CDR3 DNA reads TGTGCCAGTAGTATACAGGGATTAGGCCAGCCCCAGCATTTT.